Listed below are T cell receptor beta chains from one sample, sequenced in a study of blood T cell repertoires in COVID-19. Profiled with immunoSEQ multiplex PCR; TCRdb holds only in-frame clones, not every one. The table shows around 140,000 clones, with roughly 84% occurring only once. Specimen: peripheral blood. Receptor source: a man aged 55 to 70 with acute or convalescent COVID-19. CDR3s include the opening cysteine and the closing phenylalanine or tryptophan. The D gene is left open where the match is weak. Size is omitted from some rows. Given values are once, few, many or a class for expanded clones.

cdr3_length: 14
clone_size: once
d_call: .
v_call: TRBV18
j_call: TRBJ2-7
cdr3_nt: TGTGCCAGCTCCCAAAGTGGGCTCGAATACGAGCAGTACTTC
cdr3_aa: CASSQSGLEYEQYF

cdr3_length: 12
clone_size: .
d_call: .
v_call: TRBV14
j_call: TRBJ1-1
cdr3_nt: TGTGCCAGCAGCCCAGTGAACACTGAAGCTTTCTTT
cdr3_aa: CASSPVNTEAFF

cdr3_length: 13
clone_size: .
d_call: .
v_call: TRBV7-3
j_call: TRBJ1-1
cdr3_nt: TGTGCCAGCAGCCCCGGACAGAACACTGAAGCTTTCTTT
cdr3_aa: CASSPGQNTEAFF

cdr3_length: 16
clone_size: .
d_call: TRBD2
v_call: TRBV7-8
j_call: TRBJ2-2
cdr3_nt: TGTGCCAGCAGCTTAGCTAGTAGCGGGAGGGGCGGGGAGCTGTTTTTT
cdr3_aa: CASSLASSGRGGELFF

cdr3_length: 16
clone_size: .
d_call: TRBD2
v_call: TRBV2
j_call: TRBJ2-1
cdr3_nt: TGTGCCAGCAGTGAGTTCCGGCTAGCGGGAGCTGGTGAGCAGTTCTTC
cdr3_aa: CASSEFRLAGAGEQFF

cdr3_length: 13
clone_size: .
d_call: TRBD1
v_call: TRBV7-2
j_call: TRBJ1-1
cdr3_nt: TGTGCCAGCGGACAGGGGAGGAACACTGAAGCTTTCTTT
cdr3_aa: CASGQGRNTEAFF

cdr3_length: 13
clone_size: once
d_call: TRBD1
v_call: TRBV19
j_call: TRBJ1-2
cdr3_nt: TGTGCCAGTAGTATAGGAGGACAGGATGGCTACACCTTC
cdr3_aa: CASSIGGQDGYTF

cdr3_length: 12
clone_size: .
d_call: .
v_call: TRBV7-9
j_call: TRBJ2-7
cdr3_nt: TGTGCCAGCAGCTTAGGGGACACCGAGCAGTACTTC
cdr3_aa: CASSLGDTEQYF

cdr3_length: 13
clone_size: .
d_call: TRBD1
v_call: TRBV7-6
j_call: TRBJ2-7
cdr3_nt: TGTGCCAGCAGCGCCACAGGGGTCTACGAGCAGTACTTC
cdr3_aa: CASSATGVYEQYF

cdr3_length: 14
clone_size: .
d_call: .
v_call: TRBV20-1
j_call: TRBJ2-1
cdr3_nt: TGCAGTGCTAGTGGGGACAACCCCTACAATGAGCAGTTCTTC
cdr3_aa: CSASGDNPYNEQFF

cdr3_length: 12
clone_size: .
d_call: .
v_call: TRBV6-2/TRBV6-3
j_call: TRBJ1-5
cdr3_nt: TGTGCCAGCAGTGGCAGGGTCCAGCCCCAGCATTTT
cdr3_aa: CASSGRVQPQHF

cdr3_length: 14
clone_size: .
d_call: .
v_call: TRBV19
j_call: TRBJ2-3
cdr3_nt: TGTGCCAGTAGTATCTCGGGTGGCCTTGCTACGCAGTATTTT
cdr3_aa: CASSISGGLATQYF

cdr3_length: 16
clone_size: .
d_call: .
v_call: TRBV27
j_call: TRBJ2-2
cdr3_nt: TGTGCCAGCAGTTTGCAGGGGAACGCGAACACCGGGGAGCTGTTTTTT
cdr3_aa: CASSLQGNANTGELFF

cdr3_length: 12
clone_size: once
d_call: .
v_call: TRBV12-3/TRBV12-4
j_call: TRBJ2-7
cdr3_nt: TGTGCCAGCAGCCGGACAGCTTACGAGCAGTACTTC
cdr3_aa: CASSRTAYEQYF

cdr3_length: 18
clone_size: .
d_call: TRBD2
v_call: TRBV4-1
j_call: TRBJ2-2
cdr3_nt: TGCGCCAGCAGCCAAGTCGGACTAGCGGGAGCGAACACCGGGGAGCTGTTTTTT
cdr3_aa: CASSQVGLAGANTGELFF

cdr3_length: 16
clone_size: .
d_call: TRBD1
v_call: TRBV2
j_call: TRBJ2-1
cdr3_nt: TGTGCCAGCAGTGAGAGACAGGGTGTAGGTGGAAATGAGCAGTTCTTC
cdr3_aa: CASSERQGVGGNEQFF

cdr3_length: 15
clone_size: .
d_call: .
v_call: TRBV6-5
j_call: TRBJ1-3
cdr3_nt: TGTGCCAGCAGTTACGGACATGGTACGGGAAACACCATATATTTT
cdr3_aa: CASSYGHGTGNTIYF

cdr3_length: 17
clone_size: .
d_call: TRBD1
v_call: TRBV5-6
j_call: TRBJ1-2
cdr3_nt: TGTGCCAGCAGCCCGGACAGGGGCCTGTGGGAAAATAATGGCTACACCTTC
cdr3_aa: CASSPDRGLWENNGYTF

cdr3_length: 14
clone_size: .
d_call: TRBD1
v_call: TRBV20-1
j_call: TRBJ2-7
cdr3_nt: TGCAGTGCTAGTTCGGACAGGGCCTACTACGAGCAGTACTTC
cdr3_aa: CSASSDRAYYEQYF

cdr3_length: 13
clone_size: .
d_call: .
v_call: TRBV5-6
j_call: TRBJ1-1
cdr3_nt: TGTGCCAGCAGCCGCGAACGAGACACTGAAGCTTTCTTT
cdr3_aa: CASSRERDTEAFF

cdr3_length: 16
clone_size: many
d_call: .
v_call: TRBV24-1
j_call: TRBJ2-1
cdr3_nt: TGTGCCACCAGTGATACCAGGAGGGGCGACTACAATGAGCAGTTCTTC
cdr3_aa: CATSDTRRGDYNEQFF

cdr3_length: 14
clone_size: .
d_call: TRBD1
v_call: TRBV5-1
j_call: TRBJ1-2
cdr3_nt: TGCGCCAGCAGCTTGGAGGGGGCCGTCTATGGCTACACCTTC
cdr3_aa: CASSLEGAVYGYTF

cdr3_length: 16
clone_size: .
d_call: .
v_call: TRBV4-1
j_call: TRBJ1-2
cdr3_nt: TGCGCCAGCAGCCAAGAAGCGGCAGACCGAAACTATGGCTACACCTTC
cdr3_aa: CASSQEAADRNYGYTF

cdr3_length: 12
clone_size: .
d_call: .
v_call: TRBV9
j_call: TRBJ1-2
cdr3_nt: TGTGCCAGCAGCGTAGCCAGGGCTGGCTACACCTTC
cdr3_aa: CASSVARAGYTF

cdr3_length: 18
clone_size: .
d_call: TRBD2
v_call: TRBV14
j_call: TRBJ2-6
cdr3_nt: TGTGCCAGCAGCCAAGGGATAGCGGGGGGGATTGGGGCCAACGTCCTGACTTTC
cdr3_aa: CASSQGIAGGIGANVLTF

cdr3_length: 13
clone_size: .
d_call: .
v_call: TRBV27
j_call: TRBJ1-2
cdr3_nt: TGTGCCAGCAGCTTCACCCCGGTGGATGGCTACACCTTC
cdr3_aa: CASSFTPVDGYTF

cdr3_length: 13
clone_size: .
d_call: .
v_call: TRBV24-1
j_call: TRBJ1-6
cdr3_nt: TGTGCCACCAGTCAGGGGAGCGATTCACCCCTCCACTTT
cdr3_aa: CATSQGSDSPLHF

cdr3_length: 16
clone_size: .
d_call: TRBD1
v_call: TRBV24-1
j_call: TRBJ2-3
cdr3_nt: TGTGCCACCAGTGATTTAAGACAGGGCGGCACAGATACGCAGTATTTT
cdr3_aa: CATSDLRQGGTDTQYF

cdr3_length: 18
clone_size: once
d_call: .
v_call: TRBV6-1
j_call: TRBJ2-6
cdr3_nt: TGTGCCAGCAGTGCCGGACAGTTAATCCCCTCTGGGGCCAACGTCCTGACTTTC
cdr3_aa: CASSAGQLIPSGANVLTF

cdr3_length: 15
clone_size: .
d_call: .
v_call: TRBV5-1
j_call: TRBJ2-7
cdr3_nt: TGCGCCAGCAGCTTGGTTTCAGGGACTCCTACCGAGCAGTACTTC
cdr3_aa: CASSLVSGTPTEQYF

cdr3_length: 14
clone_size: .
d_call: TRBD1
v_call: TRBV24-1
j_call: TRBJ1-1
cdr3_nt: TGTGCCACCAAAGGGTCAGGGGGCCACACTGAAGCTTTCTTT
cdr3_aa: CATKGSGGHTEAFF

cdr3_length: 14
clone_size: .
d_call: TRBD1
v_call: TRBV5-1
j_call: TRBJ1-2
cdr3_nt: TGCGCCAGCAGCGCTCGGACAGGGGACTATGGCTACACCTTC
cdr3_aa: CASSARTGDYGYTF

cdr3_length: 14
clone_size: .
d_call: .
v_call: TRBV5-4
j_call: TRBJ2-7
cdr3_nt: TGTGCCAGCAGCTTGGGGCAGGACTCCTACGAGCAGTACTTC
cdr3_aa: CASSLGQDSYEQYF

cdr3_length: 12
clone_size: .
d_call: TRBD1
v_call: TRBV27
j_call: TRBJ2-2
cdr3_nt: TGTGCCAGCAGCCGGACAGGGCGCGAGCTGTTTTTT
cdr3_aa: CASSRTGRELFF

cdr3_length: 15
clone_size: .
d_call: TRBD2
v_call: TRBV18
j_call: TRBJ2-3
cdr3_nt: TGTGCCAGCTCACCACTAGCGGGAGACACAGATACGCAGTATTTT
cdr3_aa: CASSPLAGDTDTQYF

cdr3_length: 15
clone_size: .
d_call: TRBD2
v_call: TRBV6-5
j_call: TRBJ2-5
cdr3_nt: TGTGCCAGCAGTTTAAGTCTAGCGGAGCAAGAGACCCAGTACTTC
cdr3_aa: CASSLSLAEQETQYF

cdr3_length: 19
clone_size: .
d_call: TRBD2
v_call: TRBV24-1
j_call: TRBJ2-1
cdr3_nt: TGTGCCACCAGTGATCCCGGGACTAGCGGGGGGGCCTCCTACAATGAGCAGTTCTTC
cdr3_aa: CATSDPGTSGGASYNEQFF

cdr3_length: 20
clone_size: .
d_call: TRBD1
v_call: TRBV4-1
j_call: TRBJ2-7
cdr3_nt: TGCGCCAGCAGCCAAGATCTACATGAGAAGGGGGCGAATCCGTCCTACGAGCAGTACTTC
cdr3_aa: CASSQDLHEKGANPSYEQYF

cdr3_length: 17
clone_size: few
d_call: TRBD2
v_call: TRBV9
j_call: TRBJ2-2
cdr3_nt: TGTGCCAGCAGCGGACTAGGACTAGCGGAAATCACCGGGGAGCTGTTTTTT
cdr3_aa: CASSGLGLAEITGELFF

cdr3_length: 15
clone_size: .
d_call: .
v_call: TRBV5-1
j_call: TRBJ1-1
cdr3_nt: TGCGCCAGCAGCTTGGTAGGAGGTATGAACACTGAAGCTTTCTTT
cdr3_aa: CASSLVGGMNTEAFF

cdr3_length: 12
clone_size: .
d_call: .
v_call: TRBV3-1/TRBV3-2
j_call: TRBJ1-2
cdr3_nt: TGTGCCAGCAACCAAATCGGTCTTGGCTACACCTTC
cdr3_aa: CASNQIGLGYTF

cdr3_length: 15
clone_size: .
d_call: TRBD1
v_call: TRBV10-3
j_call: TRBJ2-3
cdr3_nt: TGTGCCATCAGTGCTCTGGGACAGGGGAAAGATACGCAGTATTTT
cdr3_aa: CAISALGQGKDTQYF

cdr3_length: 17
clone_size: .
d_call: .
v_call: TRBV29-1
j_call: TRBJ2-2
cdr3_nt: TGCAGCGTTGAAGATCGAGGGGGGGCTTTAGGCACCGGGGAGCTGTTTTTT
cdr3_aa: CSVEDRGGALGTGELFF

cdr3_length: 15
clone_size: .
d_call: TRBD1
v_call: TRBV3-1/TRBV3-2
j_call: TRBJ2-7
cdr3_nt: TGTGCCAGCAGCGCTCCTGGTAGGGGGCGCAACGAGCAGTACTTC
cdr3_aa: CASSAPGRGRNEQYF

cdr3_length: 13
clone_size: .
d_call: .
v_call: TRBV7-3
j_call: TRBJ2-1
cdr3_nt: TGTGCCAGCAGCTCCTCCCTCCAGTATGAGCAGTTCTTC
cdr3_aa: CASSSSLQYEQFF

cdr3_length: 14
clone_size: .
d_call: TRBD1
v_call: TRBV11-2
j_call: TRBJ2-5
cdr3_nt: TGTGCCAGCAGCTTAAGGGGGCGCGGAGAGACCCAGTACTTC
cdr3_aa: CASSLRGRGETQYF

cdr3_length: 18
clone_size: .
d_call: .
v_call: TRBV5-4
j_call: TRBJ2-5
cdr3_nt: TGTGCCAGCAGCTTTTTCGGTTTGACCGGGACTTCCCAAGAGACCCAGTACTTC
cdr3_aa: CASSFFGLTGTSQETQYF

cdr3_length: 17
clone_size: .
d_call: TRBD2
v_call: TRBV5-1
j_call: TRBJ2-5
cdr3_nt: TGCGCCAGCAGCTTGGGTACTAGCGGGGGCCTAGGTGAGACCCAGTACTTC
cdr3_aa: CASSLGTSGGLGETQYF

cdr3_length: 17
clone_size: .
d_call: .
v_call: TRBV11-3
j_call: TRBJ2-3
cdr3_nt: TGTGCCAGCAGCTCCCCCGGAGGCGGAGCGGGCACAGATACGCAGTATTTT
cdr3_aa: CASSSPGGGAGTDTQYF

cdr3_length: 15
clone_size: .
d_call: .
v_call: TRBV10-1
j_call: TRBJ1-4
cdr3_nt: TGCGCCAGCAGTGAGAGCAGGGCGGGGAATGAAAAACTGTTTTTT
cdr3_aa: CASSESRAGNEKLFF

cdr3_length: 14
clone_size: .
d_call: .
v_call: TRBV27
j_call: TRBJ2-2
cdr3_nt: TGTGCCAGCAGTTTCAGAGGGGGATACGGGGAGCTGTTTTTT
cdr3_aa: CASSFRGGYGELFF

cdr3_length: 16
clone_size: .
d_call: .
v_call: TRBV5-5
j_call: TRBJ2-2
cdr3_nt: TGTGCCAGCAGCATGTTAGGAGGGGAGAACACCGGGGAGCTGTTTTTT
cdr3_aa: CASSMLGGENTGELFF